This T cell receptor (beta chain) was observed in a study of T cell responses to AZD1222 COVID-19 vaccine. General study findings and limits: Close to half of spike-specific TCRs reportedly recognize unmutated variant regions. Rises in breadth and depth of Spike-specific TCRs came after two AZD1222 doses. Sampling captured repertoires only after the peak T cell response. Mostly white British, mostly female donors; authors suggested clonal diversity may be underestimated.

As for this clone: As yet, its antigen is unknown.

CDR3 length equals 12 residues. Germline CDR1 SGDLS, CDR2 YYNGEE. Trimming took 4 bases from V and 6 from J, leaving 10 bases between them. TCRdb's table, derived via immunoSEQ multiplex PCR, lists solely in-frame clones and lacks some. The sample has 150,000 or so clones; around 92% are singletons. The sequence was obtained from an adult in good health. The specimen comprised peripheral blood, sampled on day 0 of AZD1222 vaccination. J is TRBJ1-2 and V is TRBV9; D is unresolved. This CDR3 reads CASSSTPHGYTF. CDR3 DNA sequence: TGTGCCAGCAGCTCCACTCCCCATGGCTACACCTTC.